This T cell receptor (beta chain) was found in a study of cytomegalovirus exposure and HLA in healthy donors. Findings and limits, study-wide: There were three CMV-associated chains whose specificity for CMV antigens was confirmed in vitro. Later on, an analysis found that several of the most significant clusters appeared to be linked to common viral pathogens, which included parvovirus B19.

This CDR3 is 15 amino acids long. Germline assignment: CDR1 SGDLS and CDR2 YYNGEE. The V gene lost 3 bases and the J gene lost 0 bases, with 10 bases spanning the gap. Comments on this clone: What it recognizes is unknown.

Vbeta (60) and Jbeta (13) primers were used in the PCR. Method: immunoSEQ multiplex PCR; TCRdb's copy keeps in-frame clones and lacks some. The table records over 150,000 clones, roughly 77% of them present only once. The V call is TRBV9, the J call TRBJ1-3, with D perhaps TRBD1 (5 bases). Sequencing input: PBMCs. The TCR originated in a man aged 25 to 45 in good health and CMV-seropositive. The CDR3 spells CASSGAGNSGNTIYF. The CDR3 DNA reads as TGTGCCAGCAGCGGGGCAGGGAACTCTGGAAACACCATATATTTT.